This is a list of T cell receptor beta chains from one sample in a study of blood T cell repertoires in COVID-19. Data came from immunoSEQ multiplex PCR; TCRdb stores just in-frame clones and leaves some out. The table includes 300,000 to 450,000 clones, about 88% detected once. Sequencing input: PBMCs or T cells enriched from blood (not recorded which). All receptors derive from a woman aged 25 to 45 who had recovered from COVID-19. Both conserved end residues are part of each CDR3. A D gene is named only where the DNA matches it firmly. The listing skips clone size in some rows; elsewhere it reads once, few, many or a size class.

size: -; J: TRBJ1-2; D: -; V: TRBV29-1; CDR3: CSVERGNYGYTF; DNA: TGCAGCGTTGAAAGAGGGAACTATGGCTACACCTTC
size: -; J: TRBJ1-1; D: -; V: TRBV7-8; CDR3: CASSPSVVRTEAFF; DNA: TGTGCCAGCAGCCCCTCAGTTGTCCGCACTGAAGCTTTCTTT
size: -; J: TRBJ2-7; D: -; V: TRBV28; CDR3: CASSLQMPSYEQYF; DNA: TGTGCCAGCAGTTTACAGATGCCTTCCTACGAGCAGTACTTC
size: few; J: TRBJ1-5; D: -; V: TRBV27; CDR3: CASSPLTGTSNQPQHF; DNA: TGTGCCAGCAGTCCCCTTACAGGGACAAGCAATCAGCCCCAGCATTTT
size: once; J: TRBJ2-1; D: TRBD2; V: TRBV20-1; CDR3: CSASRLAGKYNEQFF; DNA: TGCAGTGCTAGTCGGCTAGCGGGGAAGTACAATGAGCAGTTCTTC
size: -; J: TRBJ1-1; D: TRBD1; V: TRBV6-6; CDR3: CASSLQGRNTEAFF; DNA: TGTGCCAGCAGTCTACAGGGGAGGAACACTGAAGCTTTCTTT
size: -; J: TRBJ2-3; D: TRBD1; V: TRBV5-1; CDR3: CASSIGQGAGTDTQYF; DNA: TGCGCCAGCAGCATCGGACAGGGGGCGGGGACAGATACGCAGTATTTT
size: -; J: TRBJ2-7; D: TRBD2; V: TRBV19; CDR3: CASRASGTSGEQYF; DNA: TGTGCCAGTAGGGCCTCCGGGACTAGCGGCGAGCAGTACTTC
size: -; J: TRBJ1-2; D: TRBD1; V: TRBV5-1; CDR3: CASTTGGLDYGYTF; DNA: TGCGCCAGCACCACAGGGGGCCTGGACTATGGCTACACCTTC
size: -; J: TRBJ1-3; D: TRBD1; V: TRBV3-1/TRBV3-2; CDR3: CASSLTGGSGNTIYF; DNA: TGTGCCAGCAGCCTTACAGGGGGATCTGGAAACACCATATATTTT
size: -; J: TRBJ1-3; D: -; V: TRBV30; CDR3: CAWSVSAGVSGNTIYF; DNA: TGTGCCTGGAGTGTTTCGGCAGGCGTCTCTGGAAACACCATATATTTT
size: -; J: TRBJ2-2; D: TRBD2; V: TRBV6-4; CDR3: CASSESTSGGAIGELFF; DNA: TGTGCCAGCAGTGAGTCGACTAGCGGGGGGGCGATCGGGGAGCTGTTTTTT
size: -; J: TRBJ1-2; D: TRBD1; V: TRBV6-4; CDR3: CASSEFTGTGGYGYTF; DNA: TGTGCCAGCAGTGAATTTACTGGGACAGGGGGCTATGGCTACACCTTC
size: -; J: TRBJ2-1; D: TRBD2; V: TRBV7-2; CDR3: CASVSGGIYNEQFF; DNA: TGTGCCAGCGTAAGCGGGGGGATTTACAATGAGCAGTTCTTC
size: -; J: TRBJ2-7; D: TRBD2; V: TRBV2; CDR3: CASSVGGGGYEQYF; DNA: TGTGCCAGCAGTGTTGGGGGGGGAGGCTACGAGCAGTACTTC
size: once; J: TRBJ1-1; D: -; V: TRBV3-1/TRBV3-2; CDR3: CASSQTPGDTEAFF; DNA: TGTGCCAGCAGCCAAACTCCCGGGGACACTGAAGCTTTCTTT
size: -; J: TRBJ1-2; D: -; V: TRBV2; CDR3: CASSERIQGGGYTF; DNA: TGTGCCAGCAGTGAACGGATACAGGGCGGTGGCTACACCTTC
size: -; J: TRBJ1-2; D: -; V: TRBV12-3/TRBV12-4; CDR3: CASSFSGEYGYTF; DNA: TGTGCCAGCAGTTTTTCGGGGGAGTATGGCTACACCTTC
size: -; J: TRBJ1-6; D: -; V: TRBV30; CDR3: CASGGYNSPLHF; DNA: TGTGCCTCCGGGGGCTATAATTCACCCCTCCACTTT
size: once; J: TRBJ2-7; D: TRBD2; V: TRBV11-2; CDR3: CASSPTSGVNEQYF; DNA: TGTGCCAGCAGCCCAACTAGCGGTGTTAACGAGCAGTACTTC
size: once; J: TRBJ2-3; D: -; V: TRBV24-1; CDR3: CATGHSSTDTQYF; DNA: TGTGCCACCGGACACTCTAGCACAGATACGCAGTATTTT
size: -; J: TRBJ2-5; D: TRBD2; V: TRBV27; CDR3: CASRASGGNRVTQYF; DNA: TGTGCCAGCAGGGCTAGCGGGGGGAACCGCGTGACCCAGTACTTC
size: once; J: TRBJ2-1; D: TRBD2; V: TRBV6-1; CDR3: CASSEGLAGYNEQFF; DNA: TGTGCCAGCAGTGAGGGACTAGCAGGCTACAATGAGCAGTTCTTC
size: -; J: TRBJ1-2; D: -; V: TRBV28; CDR3: CASSPGNHYGYTF; DNA: TGTGCCAGCAGTCCAGGGAATCACTATGGCTACACCTTC
size: -; J: TRBJ1-5; D: TRBD1; V: TRBV19; CDR3: CASRDRGRGNQPQHF; DNA: TGTGCCAGTAGGGACAGGGGGCGAGGCAATCAGCCCCAGCATTTT